These 7 T cell receptor beta chains share one sample of origin, sequenced in a study of CD8+ T cells in alopecia areata. Sequencing used cDNA as its template, made by extracting RNA and reverse transcribing it. TCRdb's table, derived via immunoSEQ multiplex PCR, lists solely in-frame clones and lacks some. In the table there are roughly 140,000 clones, less than 65% of which are singletons. What was sequenced was CD8+ T cells sorted from blood. The receptors derive from a human donor in good health.

The chain employs TRBV29-1 and TRBJ2-7; 7 bases line up with TRBD2. The J segment lost 1 base and the V segment lost 4 bases, leaving 10 bases of the junction unmatched. The CDR3 runs 15 residues. The V gene's germline CDR1 is SQVTM and CDR2 ANQGSEA. The CDR3 here is CSVGKWRERSYEQYF. In nucleotides, the CDR3 is TGCAGCGTTGGAAAATGGCGGGAGAGATCCTACGAGCAGTACTTC.

The chain carries TRBV2 and TRBJ2-7, with 8 positions matching TRBD2. The CDR3 consists of 16 residues. V shed 1 base, J shed 3 bases, and the junction held 8 bases outside the gene matches. Germline assignment: CDR1 SNHLY and CDR2 FYNNEI. CDR3 protein: CASSEGAGGQYYEQYF. In DNA, the CDR3 is TGTGCCAGCAGTGAAGGCGCGGGAGGCCAATACTACGAGCAGTACTTC.

The CDR3 sequence: CASSVRIGELFF. The DNA of the CDR3 is TGTGCCAGCAGCGTCAGGATTGGGGAGCTGTTTTTT. The chain has TRBV9 and TRBJ2-2; D is undetermined. Per germline, CDR1 SGDLS and CDR2 YYNGEE. Trimming left V 2 bases short and J 8 bases short, with 7 bases between. The CDR3 consists of 12 residues.

DNA of the CDR3: TGCAGCGTATTGAAAGATACGCAGTATTTT. It yields the protein CSVLKDTQYF. The V call is TRBV29-1, the J call TRBJ2-3; D uncertain. The CDR3 runs 10 residues. CDR1 and CDR2 (germline): SQVTM, ANQGSEA. The ends were cut back, 6 bases at V and 5 bases at J, with 6 bases in the middle.

The chain is built from TRBV11-2 and TRBJ2-2, with 7 bases matching TRBD1. The trim removed 4 bases at V and 7 bases at J, leaving 9 bases unmatched. CDR1 is SGHAT, CDR2 FQNNGV, per germline. The CDR3 runs to 15 residues. The CDR3: CASSSIQGPGGELFF. The CDR3 DNA is TGTGCCAGCAGCTCCATACAGGGGCCCGGCGGGGAGCTGTTTTTT.

The J gene is TRBJ2-2, the V gene TRBV19; no reliable D call. This CDR3 has 11 residues. CDR1 and CDR2 from the germline V gene are LNHDA and SQIVND (reference sequence). V was clipped by 4 bases and J by 7 bases, with 4 bases between them. The CDR3 loop reads CASSTGGELFF. For the CDR3, the DNA is TGTGCCAGTAGTACGGGCGGGGAGCTGTTTTTT.

There are a few counts of this clone. V gene TRBV4-1 combines with J gene TRBJ1-1, with D possibly being TRBD1 (5 bases). The CDR3 consists of 15 residues. Germline lookup yields CDR1 MGHRA and CDR2 YSYEKL. Deletions cut 3 bases from V and 0 bases from J, with 11 bases between. The DNA for the CDR3 is TGCGCCAGCAGCCAGGCCGACAGCTTGAACACTGAAGCTTTCTTT. Protein product: CASSQADSLNTEAFF.